The source of this T cell receptor beta chain is a study of blood T cell repertoires in COVID-19. Study information: Sample material is recorded as cDNA or gDNA derived from T cells, B-cell-depleted T cells, or PBMCs.

The authors' processing: Estimated nucleated cell counts came from reference gene primer amplification. Here immunoSEQ multiplex PCR was the method, and the copy in TCRdb shows in-frame clones only, minus some. The DNA was the basis for D and trimming; V, J and clone size are from that table. In the table there are a few hundred thousand clones, 75% to 95% of which are singletons. This CDR3 comprises 15 residues. V was clipped by 3 bases and J by 5 bases; unmatched bases: 4. The V gene's germline CDR1 is LGHDT and CDR2 YNNKEL (reference sequence). Sequencing used peripheral blood. This TCR derives from a person aged 18 to 30 with COVID-19, enrolled during active disease. The V and J genes are TRBV3-1 (or the pseudogene TRBV3-2) and TRBJ2-5; TRBD2 agrees at 12 bases. In nucleotides, the CDR3 is TGTGCCAGCAGCCAGCTAGCGGGAGGGATCGAGACCCAGTACTTC. This codes for CASSQLAGGIETQYF.